Listed below are T cell receptor beta chains from one sample, sequenced in a study of T-cell memory formation after mild COVID-19. TCRdb redid the calling of the 5' RACE reads with MiXCR, one entry per CDR3 protein. The table has hundreds of thousands of distinct CDR3 sequences, about a sixth seen once. Sequencing used PBMCs or a T cell subset sorted from them (not recorded which). These receptors all come from an adult woman who had mild COVID-19 (a few samples of this study predate the infection). Cell type and time point are not known. The conserved cysteine and the conserved F or W are not part of the CDR3 here.

j_gene,v_gene,CDR3aa
TRBJ1-1,TRBV6-5,ASSRQSAEAF
TRBJ2-3,TRBV18,ASSPPLGQGTDTQY
TRBJ2-3,TRBV6-2/TRBV6-3,ASRFSGDTQY
TRBJ2-3,TRBV7-2,ASSGRSGGADTQY
TRBJ2-1,TRBV10-3,AISPTGGSGEQF
TRBJ1-5,TRBV2,ASSVGGDQPQH
TRBJ2-2,TRBV7-2,ASSLEPGQGTNTGELF
TRBJ2-3,TRBV21-1,ASSKWPYPDTQY
TRBJ1-4,TRBV2,ASSLGANPNEKLF
TRBJ2-1,TRBV4-1,ASSQEYSGRGYNEQF
TRBJ2-7,TRBV4-3,ASSQASGALGEQY
TRBJ2-1,TRBV5-1,ASSLALARANGEQF
TRBJ2-3,TRBV6-9,ASSQRFRTQY
TRBJ1-6,TRBV6-5,ASSLWGQGTYSPLH
TRBJ2-2,TRBV24-1,ATSDWLADITGELF
TRBJ2-6,TRBV12-3/TRBV12-4,ASSFTGGHDDSGANVLT
TRBJ2-5,TRBV29-1,SVDGQGEETQY
TRBJ2-5,TRBV2,ASRARTGSFQETQY
TRBJ2-1,TRBV20-1,SARNSGTNQGDEQF
TRBJ2-2,TRBV24-1,ATSDLRGSGILNTGELF
TRBJ2-5,TRBV20-1,SARDTASGRAETQY
TRBJ2-5,TRBV27,ASSAWTSGQETQY
TRBJ2-7,TRBV7-2,ASKKSTSYEQY
TRBJ1-2,TRBV5-1,ASSFSPGTGDYGYT
TRBJ2-7,TRBV7-9,ASSLGGGQASSYEQY
TRBJ1-6,TRBV12-3/TRBV12-4,AVRGQGNSPLH
TRBJ2-7,TRBV20-1,SARHRYYEQY
TRBJ1-2,TRBV25-1,ASSFTGWSGYT
TRBJ2-3,TRBV29-1,SGEHIEGTTDTQY
TRBJ2-2,TRBV7-6,ASRVQGGDTGELF
TRBJ2-7,TRBV6-5,ASRGQGDYEQY
TRBJ1-5,TRBV2,ASREQGLTDQPQH
TRBJ1-1,TRBV5-6,ASSPRMGVEAF
TRBJ2-7,TRBV7-6,ASSSGQGSLLEQY
TRBJ2-2,TRBV30,AWRRRGGTGELF
TRBJ1-3,TRBV10-3,AIRSETAAGGNTIY
TRBJ2-7,TRBV6-5,ASSRTGGELYEQY
TRBJ2-3,TRBV6-2/TRBV6-3,ASSRYEGTDTQY
TRBJ2-1,TRBV5-5,ASSLGTGQNNEQF
TRBJ1-1,TRBV12-3/TRBV12-4,ASSLGVRLNTEAF
TRBJ1-3,TRBV2,ASRTEPGAGNTIY
TRBJ2-7,TRBV12-3/TRBV12-4,ASMGTGTYEQY
TRBJ2-1,TRBV24-1,ATSEHDRVSYNEQF
TRBJ2-1,TRBV11-1,ASSSAGRGGLYEQF
TRBJ1-2,TRBV19,ASSGQDSGSYGYT
TRBJ1-6,TRBV25-1,ASSEYPHSSRDGNSPLH
TRBJ2-1,TRBV12-3/TRBV12-4,ASSYGGRASYNEQF
TRBJ2-1,TRBV2,ASSIENWGQLGREQF
TRBJ2-7,TRBV6-5,ASSPFRGYEQY
TRBJ1-1,TRBV29-1,SVEGTGKTEAF